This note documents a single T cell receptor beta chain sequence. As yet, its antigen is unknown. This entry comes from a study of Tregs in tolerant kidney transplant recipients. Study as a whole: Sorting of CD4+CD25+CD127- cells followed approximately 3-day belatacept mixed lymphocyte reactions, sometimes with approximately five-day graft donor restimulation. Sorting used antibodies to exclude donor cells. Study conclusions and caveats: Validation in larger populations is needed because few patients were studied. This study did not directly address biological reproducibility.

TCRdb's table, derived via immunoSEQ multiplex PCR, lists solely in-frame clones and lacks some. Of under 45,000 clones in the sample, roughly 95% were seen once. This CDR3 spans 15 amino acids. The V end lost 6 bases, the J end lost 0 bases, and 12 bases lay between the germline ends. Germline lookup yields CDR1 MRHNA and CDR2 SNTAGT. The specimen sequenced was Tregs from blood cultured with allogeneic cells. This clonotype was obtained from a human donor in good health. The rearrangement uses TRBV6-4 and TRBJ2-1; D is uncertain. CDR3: CASSPSISSYNEQFF. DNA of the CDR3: TGTGCCAGCAGCCCCTCTATAAGCTCCTACAATGAGCAGTTCTTC.